One and the same sample provided the 24 T cell receptor beta chains below, sequenced in a study of T-cell memory formation after mild COVID-19. TCRdb reprocessed the 5' RACE reads via MiXCR and lists one record per CDR3 protein. This table holds approximately 65,000 distinct CDR3 sequences, approximately 16% found once. The sequencing sample was made of PBMCs or a T cell subset sorted from them (not recorded which). The source of these receptors is an adult woman who had mild COVID-19 (a few samples of this study predate the infection). Cell type and time point are not known.

The gene calls are TRBV7-9 and TRBJ2-3; 9 nucleotides agree with TRBD2. Trimming removed 1 base from V and 4 bases from J; junction bases left unmatched: 6. Germline V gene data show CDR1 as SEHNR and CDR2 as FQNEAQ (reference sequence). This CDR3 has 16 residues. CDR3 coding DNA: TGTGCCAGCAGCTTAGTAGGGGCGGGAGGGCCAGATACGCAGTATTTT. It specifies CASSLVGAGGPDTQYF.

The chain uses TRBV2 and TRBJ1-2; D gene unclear. The germline V and J ends were trimmed by 4 bases and 2 bases, with 8 bases remaining between them. CDR3 length: 13 amino acids. CDR1 and CDR2 from the germline V gene are SNHLY and FYNNEI. CDR3 in DNA: TGTGCCAGCAGTGTTGGGGAAAACTATGGCTACACCTTC. Translation: CASSVGENYGYTF.

The chain is built from TRBV9 and TRBJ2-7; perhaps D is TRBD1 or TRBD2 (6 bases each). The CDR3 is made up of 17 amino acids. CDR1 is SGDLS and CDR2 is YYNGEE in the germline V gene. V dropped 3 bases and J dropped 2 bases, with 21 bases sitting between them. The CDR3 sequence: CASSGGQGGLGAYEQYF. DNA of the CDR3: TGTGCCAGCAGCGGAGGACAAGGGGGACTGGGGGCCTACGAGCAGTACTTC.

This clonotype was detected many times. The CDR3 sequence: CSARGGLAGTPSYEQYF. The CDR3 nucleotides are TGCAGTGCTAGAGGGGGGCTAGCGGGGACCCCCTCCTACGAGCAGTACTTC. This chain links TRBV20-1 with TRBJ2-7; TRBD2 aligns across 9 bases. The V and J ends lost 1 base and 0 bases, in that order; junction bases with no gene match: 10. CDR3 size: 17 residues. CDR1 is DFQATT, CDR2 SNEGSKA, per germline (reference sequence).

This clonotype was picked up one time. This sequence joins TRBV27 and TRBJ2-7, with 8 bases matching TRBD2. The V segment lost 0 bases and the J segment 0 bases; nucleotides outside the gene matches: 1. In germline, CDR1 is MNHEY, CDR2 SMNVEV (reference sequence). This CDR3 comprises 15 residues. The DNA for the CDR3 is TGTGCCAGCAGTTTATCGAGCGGGAGCTCCTACGAGCAGTACTTC. Translation: CASSLSSGSSYEQYF.

This clonotype has more than one count but fewer than ten. The V gene is TRBV7-9, the J gene TRBJ2-1; unclear D gene. Between the trimmed V and J ends, which lost 10 bases and 1 base, there was a span of 14 bases. The CDR3 extends over 14 amino acids. Germline V gene data show CDR1 as SEHNR and CDR2 as FQNEAQ (reference sequence). The CDR3, as DNA: TGTGCCACTACGCCGACTGATTCCTACAATGAGCAGTTCTTC. This translates into CATTPTDSYNEQFF.

This clonotype was counted between two and nine times. V and J are TRBV29-1 and TRBJ1-1; no clear D gene. CDR1 is SQVTM, CDR2 ANQGSEA, per germline. V lost 2 bases and J lost 0, with 7 bases in between. The CDR3 has 13 amino acids. The CDR3 sequence: CSVENGLNTEAFF. Here the CDR3 DNA reads TGCAGCGTTGAAAACGGATTGAACACTGAAGCTTTCTTT.

In its sample, this clonotype was seen a few times. The chain couples TRBV5-1 to TRBJ1-1; possible D gene TRBD1, 5 bases. V dropped 7 bases and J dropped 3 bases, with 22 bases sitting between them. This CDR3 comprises 16 residues. CDR1 is SGHRS, CDR2 YFSETQ, per germline. This CDR3 reads CASAPSWEGGDTEAFF. CDR3 sequence (DNA): TGCGCCAGCGCCCCTTCTTGGGAGGGAGGGGACACTGAAGCTTTCTTT.

The rearrangement links TRBV4-2 to TRBJ2-1, with D unresolved. V was clipped by 3 bases and J by 10 bases, with 10 bases between them. The germline CDR1 and CDR2 sequences are LGHNA and YNFKEQ. The CDR3 is 12 amino acids. DNA of the CDR3: TGTGCCAGCAGCCATGACCAAACAGAGCAGTTCTTC. Its translation: CASSHDQTEQFF.

This clonotype was observed a few times. V and J are TRBV20-1 and TRBJ2-3, with no clear D. This CDR3 is built from 11 residues. Germline lookup yields CDR1 DFQATT and CDR2 SNEGSKA (reference sequence). The V and J ends lost 8 bases and 0 bases respectively, with 6 bases between them. The DNA of the CDR3 is TGCAGTACGAGGAGCACAGATACGCAGTATTTT. Translating gives CSTRSTDTQYF.

Many counts were recorded for this clonotype. The genes are TRBV11-2 and TRBJ2-1, with TRBD2 matching over 10 bases. This CDR3 contains 15 residues. Germline V gives CDR1 SGHAT, CDR2 FQNNGV. J gave up 4 bases and V 5 bases, and 5 bases lay outside the gene matches. Here the CDR3 DNA reads TGTGCCAGCAGCCAGACTAGCGGGCCGTACAATGAGCAGTTCTTC. Amino acid sequence: CASSQTSGPYNEQFF.

The chain carries TRBV7-9 and TRBJ2-7, with 9 bases matching TRBD1. Germline assignment: CDR1 SEHNR and CDR2 FQNEAQ (reference sequence). J gave up 3 bases and V 8 bases, and 11 bases lay outside the gene matches. CDR3 size: 15 residues. The CDR3 region has the DNA TGTGCCAGCTTAAAACAGGGGGCACAAAACTACGAGCAGTACTTC. As protein: CASLKQGAQNYEQYF. The variable domain in full, with the rest retrieved from reference TRBV7-9 and TRBJ2-7, is DTGVSQNPRHKITKRGQNVTFRCDPISEHNRLYWYRQTLGQGPEFLTYFQNEAQLEKSRLLSDRFSAERPKGSFSTLEIQRTEQGDSAMYLCASLKQGAQNYEQYFGPGTRLTVT.

The rearrangement uses TRBV7-9 and TRBJ2-1; no clear D gene. Trimming left V 5 bases short and J 7 bases short, with 9 bases between. This CDR3 has 12 amino acids. Per germline, CDR1 SEHNR and CDR2 FQNEAQ (reference sequence). The CDR3 region has the DNA TGTGCCAGCAGCCGCGATGGTAATGAGCAGTTCTTC. As protein: CASSRDGNEQFF.

This clonotype was recorded a few times. The chain has TRBV21-1 and TRBJ2-7. TRBV21-1 is termed a pseudogene. The CDR3 runs to 14 residues. Written as DNA, the CDR3 is TGTGCCAGCAGCACCAACTCCGGAAAGAGCGAGCAGTACTTC. This codes for CASSTNSGKSEQYF.

This clonotype was counted only a few times. This chain links TRBV9 with TRBJ1-5; D is ambiguous. CDR1 SGDLS and CDR2 YYNGEE come from the germline V gene. The CDR3 sequence is 15 residues long. Trimming took 1 base from V and 7 from J, leaving 15 bases between them. The CDR3 region has the DNA TGTGCCAGCAGCGTACCCCATCTGGAGGAACAGCCCCAGCATTTT. Protein sequence: CASSVPHLEEQPQHF.

V is TRBV20-1 and J is TRBJ2-1, with TRBD2 identical over 10 bases. Germline V gene data show CDR1 as DFQATT and CDR2 as SNEGSKA (reference sequence). With V trimmed by 3 bases and J by 6 bases, 17 bases remained unmatched. There are 18 residues in the CDR3. CDR3 sequence reads: CSASKASGSVILSNEQFF. As DNA, the CDR3 is TGCAGTGCTAGTAAGGCTAGCGGGAGTGTCATCCTCTCCAATGAGCAGTTCTTC.

The table lists this clonotype with a count of one. The rearrangement links TRBV5-1 to TRBJ2-6, with 10 bases identical to TRBD1. V lost 6 bases, J lost 0 bases, and 3 bases stayed unmatched. CDR1 and CDR2 (germline): SGHRS, YFSETQ. This CDR3 spans 16 amino acids. The CDR3 spells CASTGTGDSGANVLTF. The DNA for the CDR3 is TGCGCCAGCACCGGGACAGGGGACTCTGGGGCCAACGTCCTGACTTTC.

The chain has TRBV24-1 and TRBJ2-2; 7 bases are shared with TRBD1. V was clipped by 9 bases and J by 3 bases; unmatched bases: 9. Germline-derived CDR1 and CDR2 are KGHDR and SFDVKD. This CDR3 has 15 amino acids. The CDR3 nucleotides read TGTGCCACCGCTACCGGGGACAGCTACACCGGGGAGCTGTTTTTT. This sequence encodes CATATGDSYTGELFF.

This clonotype was observed a few times. The genes are TRBV7-8 and TRBJ2-7, with 9 bases lining up with TRBD1. The CDR3 has 15 residues. With V trimmed by 6 bases and J by 4 bases, 10 bases remained unmatched. Germline V gene lookup returns CDR1 SGHVS and CDR2 FQNEAQ. In nucleotides, the CDR3 is TGTGCCAGCAGTCTAGACAGGGGGGAACTTTACGAGCAGTACTTC. Residues: CASSLDRGELYEQYF. Using reference TRBV7-8 and TRBJ2-7 for the parts outside the CDR3, the full variable domain is GAGVSQSPRYKVAKRGQDVALRCDPISGHVSLFWYQQALGQGPEFLTYFQNEAQLDKSGLPSDRFFAERPEGSVSTLKIQRTQQEDSAVYLCASSLDRGELYEQYFGPGTRLTVT.

The gene calls are TRBV3-1 and TRBJ1-5, with D maybe TRBD1 (5 bases). Germline-derived CDR1 and CDR2 are LGHDT and YNNKEL (reference sequence). V was trimmed by 3 bases and J by 4 bases, leaving 7 bases between them. This CDR3 has 13 amino acids. As DNA, the CDR3 is TGTGCCAGCAGCCAGCAGGGTAATCAGCCCCAGCATTTT. Translation gives CASSQQGNQPQHF.

This clonotype was counted between two and nine times. The chain has TRBV24-1 and TRBJ2-2, with D possibly matching TRBD1 (5 bases). Trimming shortened V by 9 bases and J by 1 base, and 8 bases separated the two germline ends. The length of the CDR3 is 13 residues. Germline CDR1 and CDR2: KGHDR and SFDVKD. The CDR3 bases are TGTGCCACCCAAACAGGGAACACCGGGGAGCTGTTTTTT. Translation: CATQTGNTGELFF.

The chain employs TRBV24-1 and TRBJ2-5; 11 bases align to TRBD2. This CDR3 contains 11 residues. The V gene end was trimmed by 9 bases and the J gene end by 7 bases; junction bases not matched to a gene: 0. Germline loops: CDR1 KGHDR, CDR2 SFDVKD. For the CDR3, the DNA is TGTGCCACCGGGACTAGCGGGACCCAGTACTTC. It translates to CATGTSGTQYF.

V is TRBV4-1 and J is TRBJ2-1; TRBD2 agrees at 9 bases. Germline trimming cut 5 bases from V and 3 bases from J; bases unmatched to any gene: 5. CDR3 size: 15 residues. Germline V gene lookup returns CDR1 MGHRA and CDR2 YSYEKL. The CDR3 loop is CASSDALAGYNEQFF. CDR3 coding DNA: TGCGCCAGCAGCGATGCACTAGCGGGCTACAATGAGCAGTTCTTC.

This clonotype appeared a few times. The chain employs TRBV6-6 and TRBJ2-1; D gene unclear. Trimming removed 9 bases at V and 8 bases at J, with 20 bases between. The germline CDR1 and CDR2 sequences are MNHNY and SVGAGI (reference sequence). CDR3 length equals 14 residues. The CDR3 nucleotides are TGTGCCAGTTGTGTTGCACCCGACTGGGATGAGCAGTTCTTC. Amino acid sequence: CASCVAPDWDEQFF.